These 2 T cell receptor beta chains came from one sample sequenced in a study of blood T cells in healthy people across ages. Together with a sample-barcoded 5' primer, a J-beta primer mix was included in a second PCR lasting roughly 6 to 12 cycles. TCRdb re-derived calls from the 5' RACE reads in MiXCR, one entry per CDR3 protein. The sample has hundreds of thousands of distinct CDR3 sequences, 32% seen once; the top ten hold approximately 15%. Sample: blood. These receptors all come from a woman at least 80 years old in good health.

The chain is built from TRBV7-9 and TRBJ1-1, with TRBD1 as a possible D gene (5 bases). This CDR3 region has 12 residues. V lost 4 bases, J lost 12 bases, and 15 bases lay in between. CDR1 is SEHNR, CDR2 FQNEAQ, per germline (reference sequence). For the CDR3, the DNA is TGTGCCAGCAGCTCGGACGACAGAGAAACTTTCTTT. It yields the protein CASSSDDRETFF.

This clonotype was seen repeatedly, ten times or more. J is TRBJ1-4 and V is TRBV4-1, with a possible D match to TRBD1 (6 bases). Germline CDR1 reads MGHRA; CDR2 reads YSYEKL. This CDR3 is built from 15 residues. The V end was cut by 4 bases, the J end by 0 bases, with 9 bases between. The CDR3 sequence: CASSRAGATNEKLFF. In nucleotides, the CDR3 is TGCGCCAGCAGCCGAGCAGGGGCAACTAATGAAAAACTGTTTTTT.